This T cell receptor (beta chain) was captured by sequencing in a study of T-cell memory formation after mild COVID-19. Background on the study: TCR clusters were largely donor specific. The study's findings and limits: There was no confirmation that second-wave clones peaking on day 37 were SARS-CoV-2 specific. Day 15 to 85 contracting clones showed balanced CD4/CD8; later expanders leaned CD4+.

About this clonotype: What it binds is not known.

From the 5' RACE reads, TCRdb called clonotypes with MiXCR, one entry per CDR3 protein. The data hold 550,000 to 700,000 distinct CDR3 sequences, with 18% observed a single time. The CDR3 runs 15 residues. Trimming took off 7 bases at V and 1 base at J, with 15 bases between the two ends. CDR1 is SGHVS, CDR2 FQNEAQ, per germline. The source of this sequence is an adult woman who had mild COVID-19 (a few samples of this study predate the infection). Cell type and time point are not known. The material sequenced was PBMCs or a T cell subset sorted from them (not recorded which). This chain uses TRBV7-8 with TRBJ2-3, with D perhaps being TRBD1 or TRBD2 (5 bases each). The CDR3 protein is CASTNAGRGTDTQYF. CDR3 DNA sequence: TGTGCCAGCACCAATGCGGGCAGGGGCACAGATACGCAGTATTTT.